Below, 22 T cell receptor beta chains from the same sample are listed, as sequenced in a study of OX40 agonist ivuxolimab in advanced cancers. Library preparation was by the immunoSEQ multiplex PCR assay. TCRdb took this table from immuneACCESS and kept in-frame rearrangements with V and J called. Such tables lack part of the clones; where checked against another copy, unresolved V genes explain under half of the gap, and the rest is unexplained. This sample holds under 85,000 clones; 75% to 90% were observed only once. Roughly 0.8% of the sample belongs to the ten largest clones. The sequences come from CD4+ or CD8+ T cells sorted from blood, collected in a trial of the OX40 agonist ivuxolimab. Receptor source: an adult with an advanced solid tumor such as melanoma, head and neck, liver or kidney cancer.

The chain employs TRBV6-1 and TRBJ1-1; D might be TRBD1 (5 bases). Germline V gene data show CDR1 as MNHNS and CDR2 as SASEGT. The CDR3 runs to 13 residues. Trimming took 3 bases from V and 2 from J, leaving 7 bases between them. The CDR3 is CASSDQGNTEAFF. Written as DNA, the CDR3 is TGTGCCAGCAGTGATCAGGGTAACACTGAAGCTTTCTTT.

This chain links TRBV19 with TRBJ2-4; D is tentatively TRBD1 or TRBD2 (5 bases each). CDR3 length: 14 residues. The V gene lost 10 bases and the J gene lost 0 bases, with 13 bases spanning the gap. The germline V gene has CDR1 LNHDA and CDR2 SQIVND (reference sequence). This CDR3 is CANWGPLAKNIQYF. In nucleotides, the CDR3 is TGTGCCAATTGGGGACCCTTAGCCAAAAACATTCAGTACTTC. Filled out from reference TRBV19 and TRBJ2-4, the complete variable domain reads DGGITQSPKYLFRKEGQNVTLSCEQNLNHDAMYWYRQDPGQGLRLIYYSQIVNDFQKGDIAEGYSVSREKKESFPLTVTSAQKNPTAFYLCANWGPLAKNIQYFGAGTRLSVL.

Comment on this clone: Other DNA sequences from this sample encode an identical CDR3 as well. The chain carries TRBV5-1 and TRBJ2-1; 7 bases line up with TRBD2. The CDR3 loop spans 14 amino acids. V lost 0 bases, J lost 6 bases, and 3 bases stayed unmatched. The germline V gene encodes CDR1 SGHRS and CDR2 YFSETQ. In DNA, the CDR3 is TGCGCCAGCAGCTTGGTTGCGGGAGTCAATGAGCAGTTCTTC. This sequence encodes CASSLVAGVNEQFF.

This chain connects TRBV4-1 to TRBJ2-1, with D possibly TRBD2 on 6 matching bases. The V gene lost 3 bases and the J gene lost 8 bases, with 20 bases spanning the gap. Germline V CDR1 and CDR2: MGHRA, YSYEKL. The CDR3 totals 16 residues. The CDR3: CASSQAHSREVDEQFF. The CDR3 DNA follows: TGCGCCAGCAGCCAGGCCCACAGCAGGGAGGTCGATGAGCAGTTCTTC.

The chain uses TRBV7-2 and TRBJ1-4; TRBD1 is a possible D gene (5 bases). Looked up from germline, CDR1 is SGHTA and CDR2 is FQGNSA. The length of the CDR3 is 15 residues. Trimming left V 3 bases short and J 2 bases short, with 10 bases between. DNA of the CDR3: TGTGCCAGCAGCTTCCAGGGAACGACTAATGAAAAACTGTTTTTT. It specifies CASSFQGTTNEKLFF.

The rearrangement joins TRBV27 to TRBJ1-5, with a weak D call TRBD1 (6 bases). There are 15 residues in the CDR3. Germline V gives CDR1 MNHEY, CDR2 SMNVEV (reference sequence). Trimming shortened V by 4 bases and J by 0 bases, and 10 bases separated the two germline ends. The CDR3 DNA reads TGTGCCAGCAGTTCCACAGGGTTTAGCAATCAGCCCCAGCATTTT. Translating it yields CASSSTGFSNQPQHF.

V gene TRBV11-2 combines with J gene TRBJ2-1; 12 nucleotides line up with TRBD2. The CDR3 runs to 15 residues. The germline CDR1 and CDR2 sequences are SGHAT and FQNNGV. V lost 5 bases, J lost 10 bases, and 9 bases stayed unmatched. The DNA of the CDR3 is TGTGCCAGCAGCGGGCTAGCGGGAGGGCGTAGGGAGCAGTTCTTC. It yields the protein CASSGLAGGRREQFF. The variable domain in full, with the rest retrieved from reference TRBV11-2 and TRBJ2-1, is EAGVAQSPRYKIIEKRQSVAFWCNPISGHATLYWYQQILGQGPKLLIQFQNNGVVDDSQLPKDRFSAERLKGVDSTLKIQPAKLEDSAVYLCASSGLAGGRREQFFGPGTRLTVL.

V and J are TRBV2 and TRBJ2-7; D ambiguous. From germline, CDR1 is SNHLY and CDR2 FYNNEI. Trimming cost V 7 bases and J 2 bases, with 9 bases left between them. The CDR3 length is 12 residues. CDR3 sequence: CASKMETYEQYF. DNA of the CDR3: TGTGCCAGCAAGATGGAAACCTACGAGCAGTACTTC. Combining the CDR3 with reference TRBV2 and TRBJ2-7 gives the whole variable domain EPEVTQTPSHQVTQMGQEVILRCVPISNHLYFYWYRQILGQKVEFLVSFYNNEISEKSEIFDDQFSVERPDGSNFTLKIRSTKLEDSAMYFCASKMETYEQYFGPGTRLTVT.

The CDR3 DNA follows: TGCGCCAGCAGCTTGGGGACAGGGTCTTCTGGAAACACCATATATTTT. Translation gives CASSLGTGSSGNTIYF. The V and J genes are TRBV5-1 and TRBJ1-3; 8 bases line up with TRBD1. The trim removed 0 bases at V and 1 base at J, leaving 3 bases unmatched. CDR1 is SGHRS and CDR2 is YFSETQ in the germline V gene. The CDR3 extends over 16 amino acids.

The rearrangement joins TRBV2 to TRBJ2-1; 7 bases are shared with TRBD2. V lost 7 bases, J lost 9 bases, and 9 bases stayed unmatched. There are 13 residues in the CDR3. Germline values: CDR1 SNHLY, CDR2 FYNNEI. This CDR3 is CASTGRELSEQFF. The CDR3 nucleotides read TGTGCCAGCACCGGGCGGGAGTTAAGTGAGCAGTTCTTC.

The chain links TRBV15 to TRBJ2-7; D may be TRBD1 or TRBD2 (5 bases each). The CDR3 sequence is 15 residues long. Germline values: CDR1 LNHNV, CDR2 YYDKDF (reference sequence). V lost 5 bases and J lost 1, with 15 bases in between. The CDR3 DNA follows: TGTGCCACCAGCGGGTTGGGGGACCCTTCCTACGAGCAGTACTTC. Protein product: CATSGLGDPSYEQYF.

The gene calls are TRBV4-1 and TRBJ2-3; 12 nucleotides match TRBD2. Trimming cost V 1 base and J 4 bases; bases outside gene matches: 6. From germline, CDR1 is MGHRA and CDR2 YSYEKL. The CDR3 covers 17 residues. In nucleotides, the CDR3 is TGCGCCAGCAGCCAAGGGTTGGGACTAGCGGGCGCAGATACGCAGTATTTT. Translated: CASSQGLGLAGADTQYF.

This clone occurred once. The chain uses TRBV11-2 and TRBJ2-7; D perhaps matches TRBD1 (5 bases). V was shortened by 3 bases and J by 0 bases, with 15 bases between the two germline ends. CDR3 length: 16 residues. The germline V gene encodes CDR1 SGHAT and CDR2 FQNNGV. CDR3 bases: TGTGCCAGCAGCTTCCAGGGTACGGTCCTCTCCTACGAGCAGTACTTC. This codes for CASSFQGTVLSYEQYF.

V and J are TRBV5-5 and TRBJ2-7, with D unresolved. Per germline, CDR1 SGHKS and CDR2 YYEKEE (reference sequence). Trimming pared 2 bases from V and 1 base from J, leaving 13 bases between. The length of the CDR3 is 15 residues. CDR3 protein: CASSFLGQVSYEQYF. The CDR3 DNA sequence: TGTGCCAGCAGCTTTCTAGGGCAGGTTTCCTACGAGCAGTACTTC.

The CDR3 loop is CASSLGDSQETQYF. In DNA, the CDR3 is TGCGCCAGCAGCTTGGGAGACAGCCAAGAGACCCAGTACTTC. This chain links TRBV5-1 with TRBJ2-5; D possibly corresponds to TRBD1 (5 bases). Germline values: CDR1 SGHRS, CDR2 YFSETQ. The CDR3 totals 14 residues. Between the trimmed V and J ends, which lost 0 bases and 1 base, there was a span of 7 bases. Based on the CDR3 plus reference TRBV5-1 and TRBJ2-5, the full variable domain is KAGVTQTPRYLIKTRGQQVTLSCSPISGHRSVSWYQQTPGQGLQFLFEYFSETQRNKGNFPGRFSGRQFSNSRSEMNVSTLELGDSALYLCASSLGDSQETQYFGPGTRLLVL.

V usage is TRBV7-2 and J usage is TRBJ1-6; 8 bases match TRBD1. Germline V CDR1 and CDR2: SGHTA, FQGNSA. CDR3 length: 18 amino acids. Losses at the gene ends were 4 bases for V and 2 bases for J; bases not matched to a gene: 10. The DNA of the CDR3 is TGTGCCAGCAGCTCCAGGGGGCCATATTCAACCTATAATTCACCCCTCCACTTT. Its translation: CASSSRGPYSTYNSPLHF.

This clone appeared once. This sequence joins TRBV20-1 and TRBJ2-3; D call uncertain. V lost 5 bases, J lost 5 bases, and 8 bases lay in between. Germline V gene lookup returns CDR1 DFQATT and CDR2 SNEGSKA (reference sequence). CDR3 length equals 11 residues. CDR3 DNA sequence: TGCAGTGCTCCTTCGGGAGATACGCAGTATTTT. Residues: CSAPSGDTQYF.

This sequence joins TRBV29-1 and TRBJ1-1; no firm D call. The CDR3 length is 13 residues. Per germline, CDR1 SQVTM and CDR2 ANQGSEA. V dropped 3 bases and J dropped 2 bases, with 10 bases sitting between them. The CDR3 DNA sequence: TGCAGCGTTGAGATCAGTATAAACACTGAAGCTTTCTTT. This sequence encodes CSVEISINTEAFF.

As for this clone: One junction end disagrees with the germline gene, perhaps due to a read error. Other DNA sequences in the sample encode the same CDR3. CDR3 DNA: TGTGCCACCGAAGACAGGGACACCGAAGCTTTCTTT. This sequence encodes CATEDRDTEAFF. V is TRBV10-3 and J is TRBJ1-1; 7 bases line up with TRBD1. Germline CDR1 is ENHRY and CDR2 is SYGVKD. The CDR3 length is 12 residues.

This clone showed up just a few times. The CDR3 DNA sequence: TGTGCCAGCAGCTTGGAGTACGAGCAGTACTTC. Its translation is CASSLEYEQYF. This sequence joins TRBV5-5 and TRBJ2-7; D gene ambiguous. Deletions cut 0 bases from V and 4 bases from J, with 2 bases between. Germline V gene lookup returns CDR1 SGHKS and CDR2 YYEKEE (reference sequence). The CDR3 sequence is 11 residues long.

The chain couples TRBV15 to TRBJ2-2, with D unresolved. The V gene's germline CDR1 is LNHNV and CDR2 YYDKDF (reference sequence). Trimming cost V 4 bases and J 6 bases, with 6 bases left between them. This CDR3 is built from 12 residues. CDR3 nucleotide sequence: TGTGCCACCAGCAAAAGATCCGGGGAGCTGTTTTTT. Translation gives CATSKRSGELFF.

The chain combines TRBV5-6 with TRBJ2-7; D is possibly TRBD1 or TRBD2 (6 bases each). Germline-derived CDR1 and CDR2 are SGHDT and YYEEEE. V was pared by 2 bases and J by 4 bases, with 13 bases between. The CDR3 sequence is 14 residues long. The CDR3 bases are TGTGCCAGCAGCTTCGACGGGGGCGGGTACGAGCAGTACTTC. This encodes CASSFDGGGYEQYF.